The 25 T cell receptor beta chains in this list originate from one sample, sequenced in a study of T cells in Graves' hyperthyroidism and ophthalmopathy. Authors of the study amplified TCR beta CDR3 regions from RNA transcripts. In the first-round RT-PCR of the TCR CDR3, the HTBI primer set was used. MiXCR, applied by TCRdb to the multiplex PCR reads, yields one record per CDR3 protein. The table shows some 92,000 distinct CDR3 sequences, with about 37% occurring only once. Sequenced sample: peripheral blood or thyroid tissue (not recorded which). These receptors originate from a woman in her twenties or thirties with Graves' hyperthyroidism.

V usage is TRBV10-1 and J usage is TRBJ2-5; 9 bases are a match to TRBD2. Germline V gives CDR1 WNHNN, CDR2 SYGVQD (reference sequence). V gave up 9 bases and J gave up 5 bases; unmatched junction bases: 10. The CDR3 is 14 amino acids. The CDR3, as DNA: TGCGCCAGTTCTCCAGCGGGAGGAAGGGAGACCCAGTACTTC. This encodes CASSPAGGRETQYF.

This clonotype was recorded many times. The chain joins TRBV5-1 to TRBJ2-7; D is possibly TRBD1 (6 bases). The CDR3 consists of 16 residues. Germline CDR1 is SGHRS and CDR2 is YFSETQ. Trimming cost V 5 bases and J 3 bases, with 21 bases left between them. CDR3 in DNA: TGCGCCAGCAGGTGGGACCCCCTCGGACAGTTCTACGAGCAGTACTTC. It specifies CASRWDPLGQFYEQYF.

About this clonotype itself: A much larger clone differs by one base, so this may be a read error. This chain links TRBV7-3 with TRBJ1-1, with 9 bases lining up with TRBD1. This CDR3 is built from 14 residues. V was pared by 8 bases and J by 10 bases, with 14 bases of the junction left unmatched. Germline CDR1 and CDR2: SGHTA and FQGTGA. CDR3 DNA sequence: TGTGCCAGCGGCCCAGGACAGGGGCTGGCTGGAGCTTTCTTT. Protein product: CASGPGQGLAGAFF.

The table lists this clonotype with a few counts. The chain has TRBV12-3 or TRBV12-4 and TRBJ2-3; 8 nucleotides agree with TRBD2. This CDR3 comprises 16 residues. Trimming removed 5 bases from V and 3 bases from J; junction bases left unmatched: 10. The CDR3, as DNA: TGTGCCAGCAGTACTCCAGCGGGAGAAGAGACAGATACGCAGTATTTT. This encodes CASSTPAGEETDTQYF.

The chain combines TRBV2 with TRBJ2-7; D is possibly TRBD1 or TRBD2 (5 bases each). The CDR3 sequence is 11 residues long. Germline V CDR1 and CDR2: SNHLY, FYNNEI. V lost 5 bases, J lost 12 bases, and 14 bases lay in between. The CDR3 reads CASSFAGTGYF. CDR3 bases: TGTGCCAGCAGTTTCGCAGGGACGGGGTACTTC.

The chain employs TRBV12-3 or TRBV12-4 and TRBJ2-5; TRBD1 might be the D (6 bases). There are 13 residues in the CDR3. V was shortened by 5 bases and J by 5 bases, with 12 bases between the two germline ends. CDR3 nucleotides: TGTGCCAGCAGTGCACAGGGATGGGAGACCCAGTACTTC. It is translated as CASSAQGWETQYF.

J is TRBJ2-2 and V is TRBV24-1; the D gene is possibly TRBD1 (6 bases). V was trimmed by 2 bases and J by 6 bases, leaving 12 bases between them. CDR3 length equals 15 residues. Germline CDR1 KGHDR, CDR2 SFDVKD. The CDR3 region is CATSDWTVGSGELFF. The CDR3, as DNA: TGTGCCACCAGTGATTGGACAGTTGGATCCGGGGAGCTGTTTTTT.

V and J are TRBV28 and TRBJ2-2; TRBD1 agrees at 10 bases. Trimming removed 5 bases from V and 6 bases from J; junction bases left unmatched: 6. Germline CDR1 and CDR2: MDHEN and SYDVKM. This CDR3 spans 15 amino acids. For the CDR3, the DNA is TGTGCCAGCAGTACCGGGACAGGGGTCTCCGGGGAGCTGTTTTTT. The encoded protein is CASSTGTGVSGELFF.

There are many counts of this clonotype. The chain couples TRBV9 to TRBJ1-2; D gene unclear. This CDR3 is 15 amino acids long. Germline V gene lookup returns CDR1 SGDLS and CDR2 YYNGEE. V was pared by 1 base and J by 4 bases, with 14 bases between. CDR3 amino acids: CASSVTSGETYGYTF. The CDR3 DNA is TGTGCCAGCAGCGTAACATCCGGTGAAACCTATGGCTACACCTTC.

DNA of the CDR3: TGTGCCAGCAGCTTACAGGGGGATACGCAGTATTTT. Translating it yields CASSLQGDTQYF. The rearrangement links TRBV7-6 to TRBJ2-3; D perhaps matches TRBD1 (6 bases). Germline loops: CDR1 SGHVS, CDR2 FNYEAQ. V was shortened by 2 bases and J by 6 bases, with 6 bases between the two germline ends. CDR3 length: 12 amino acids.

This clonotype came up many times. The chain carries TRBV5-1 and TRBJ2-7; 7 positions agree with TRBD2. CDR3 length equals 18 residues. CDR1 and CDR2 (germline): SGHRS, YFSETQ. V was pared by 5 bases and J by 5 bases, with 22 bases of the junction left unmatched. CDR3 in DNA: TGCGCCAGCAGTTTCATTCACCTGGGGGGGTCAAGCTTTGACGAGCAGTACTTC. This encodes CASSFIHLGGSSFDEQYF.

This clonotype showed up many times. The chain joins TRBV5-1 to TRBJ2-5; tentative D call: TRBD2 (5 bases). V was shortened by 1 base and J by 5 bases, with 12 bases between the two germline ends. The CDR3 has 14 amino acids. Per germline, CDR1 SGHRS and CDR2 YFSETQ. The DNA of the CDR3 is TGCGCCAGCAGCTTGACCGAGGCGGGTGAGACCCAGTACTTC. Translating it yields CASSLTEAGETQYF.

This clonotype was seen repeatedly, ten times or more. The chain has TRBV5-1 and TRBJ2-6; perhaps TRBD1 as D (6 bases). The CDR3 extends over 16 amino acids. CDR1 SGHRS and CDR2 YFSETQ come from the germline V gene. V lost 4 bases and J 0 bases, leaving 11 bases between the germline ends. Here the CDR3 reads CASSGQSPSGANVLTF. CDR3 in DNA: TGCGCCAGCAGCGGACAGTCCCCCTCTGGGGCCAACGTCCTGACTTTC.

The sample holds many counts of this clonotype. The chain joins TRBV29-1 to TRBJ1-2, with a tentative D call TRBD1 (5 bases). Per the germline V gene, CDR1 is SQVTM and CDR2 is ANQGSEA. With 0 bases removed from V and 8 bases from J, the gap between germline ends came to 19 bases. This CDR3 has 15 amino acids. DNA of the CDR3: TGCAGCGTTGAAGAGGGGCCCCCTCTTAAGAAGGGCTACACCTTC. As protein: CSVEEGPPLKKGYTF.

This clonotype was counted at least ten times. V gene TRBV5-1 combines with J gene TRBJ1-3, with a possible D match to TRBD1 (6 bases). Germline CDR1 is SGHRS and CDR2 is YFSETQ. V was cut by 6 bases and J by 4 bases, with 14 bases left in between. There are 14 residues in the CDR3. CDR3 DNA: TGCGCCAGCAACACGGGACAAGCAGGAAACACCATATATTTT. Protein sequence: CASNTGQAGNTIYF. Using reference TRBV5-1 and TRBJ1-3 for the parts outside the CDR3, the full variable domain is KAGVTQTPRYLIKTRGQQVTLSCSPISGHRSVSWYQQTPGQGLQFLFEYFSETQRNKGNFPGRFSGRQFSNSRSEMNVSTLELGDSALYLCASNTGQAGNTIYFGEGSWLTVV.

This clonotype was seen only a few times. V and J are TRBV20-1 and TRBJ2-7, with 11 bases matching TRBD2. This CDR3 region has 18 residues. With 2 bases clipped from V and 4 bases from J, the junction kept 16 bases outside the gene matches. CDR1 and CDR2 (germline): DFQATT, SNEGSKA (reference sequence). CDR3 DNA sequence: TGCAGTGCTAGAAGAGGTCTCCTTAGCGGGAGGGCCCGGTACGAGCAGTACTTC. Its protein product is CSARRGLLSGRARYEQYF.

This clonotype came up many times. The chain combines TRBV7-9 with TRBJ2-7; D possibly corresponds to TRBD1 (5 bases). Trimming pared 5 bases from V and 0 bases from J, leaving 14 bases between. CDR1 is SEHNR, CDR2 FQNEAQ, per germline (reference sequence). The CDR3 spans 15 residues. The CDR3 reads CASSRTGYSSYEQYF. The DNA of the CDR3 is TGTGCCAGCAGCCGCACAGGCTACAGCTCCTACGAGCAGTACTTC.

About this clonotype itself: No conserved phenylalanine or tryptophan ends this CDR3, so it is likely a read error. The chain employs TRBV30 and TRBJ1-5, with D hard to call. The CDR3 totals 12 residues. V was trimmed by 2 bases and J by 4 bases, leaving 6 bases between them. Germline lookup yields CDR1 GTSNPN and CDR2 SVGIG (reference sequence). CDR3 in amino acids: CAWSTGNQPQHS. CDR3 bases: TGTGCCTGGAGTACGGGTAATCAGCCCCAGCATTCT.

This clonotype was observed many times. The chain combines TRBV4-2 with TRBJ2-7; possibly TRBD1 for D (5 bases). CDR3 length: 14 amino acids. Germline V gene lookup returns CDR1 LGHNA and CDR2 YNFKEQ. V was shortened by 2 bases and J by 7 bases, with 15 bases between the two germline ends. Here the CDR3 DNA reads TGTGCCAGCAGCCAAACCGGGCCCTCAGGGGAGCAGTACTTC. Translation gives CASSQTGPSGEQYF.

The sample holds many counts of this clonotype. This chain joins TRBV5-5 and TRBJ1-1; D unclear. Germline V gene sequence: CDR1 SGHKS, CDR2 YYEKEE (reference sequence). V lost 0 bases and J 6 bases, leaving 6 bases between the germline ends. The CDR3 consists of 12 residues. CDR3 coding DNA: TGTGCCAGCAGCTTGGGTCCAGCTGAAGCTTTCTTT. Translating it yields CASSLGPAEAFF.

This clonotype turned up a few times. The V call is TRBV2, the J call TRBJ1-2, with D possibly matching TRBD1 (5 bases). The CDR3 spans 14 residues. Trimming removed 5 bases from V and 5 bases from J, with 15 bases in between. Germline CDR1 SNHLY, CDR2 FYNNEI. DNA for the CDR3: TGTGCCAGCAGTCAGGGCGAGGTTGGGTATGGCTACACCTTC. Protein sequence: CASSQGEVGYGYTF. Combining the CDR3 with reference TRBV2 and TRBJ1-2 gives the whole variable domain EPEVTQTPSHQVTQMGQEVILRCVPISNHLYFYWYRQILGQKVEFLVSFYNNEISEKSEIFDDQFSVERPDGSNFTLKIRSTKLEDSAMYFCASSQGEVGYGYTFGSGTRLTVV.

This clonotype was seen at least ten times. The J gene is TRBJ1-3, the V gene TRBV2; D gene uncertain. V lost 8 bases and J lost 5, with 4 bases in between. Germline V gene lookup returns CDR1 SNHLY and CDR2 FYNNEI. The CDR3 has 10 amino acids. The CDR3 protein is CASGRNTIYF. DNA of the CDR3: TGTGCCAGCGGCCGAAACACCATATATTTT.

Ten or more counts support this clonotype. The gene calls are TRBV5-1 and TRBJ1-1; 10 bases agree with TRBD1. V gave up 0 bases and J gave up 4 bases; unmatched junction bases: 3. Per germline, CDR1 SGHRS and CDR2 YFSETQ. The CDR3 extends over 15 amino acids. CDR3 protein: CASSLVGQGFTEAFF. In nucleotides, the CDR3 is TGCGCCAGCAGCTTGGTGGGACAGGGGTTCACTGAAGCTTTCTTT. Filled out from reference TRBV5-1 and TRBJ1-1, the complete variable domain reads KAGVTQTPRYLIKTRGQQVTLSCSPISGHRSVSWYQQTPGQGLQFLFEYFSETQRNKGNFPGRFSGRQFSNSRSEMNVSTLELGDSALYLCASSLVGQGFTEAFFGQGTRLTVV.

In its sample, this clonotype was seen many times. The chain couples TRBV2 to TRBJ2-7; 8 bases are a match to TRBD2. The CDR3 sequence is 16 residues long. Per germline, CDR1 SNHLY and CDR2 FYNNEI. The ends lost 6 bases at V and 4 bases at J; junction bases unmatched: 14. The CDR3 DNA reads as TGTGCCAGCAGGGGGGGGGGCAGCGGGAGCAGTTACGAGCAGTACTTC. It is translated as CASRGGGSGSSYEQYF. The full variable domain, its missing parts supplied by reference TRBV2 and TRBJ2-7, is EPEVTQTPSHQVTQMGQEVILRCVPISNHLYFYWYRQILGQKVEFLVSFYNNEISEKSEIFDDQFSVERPDGSNFTLKIRSTKLEDSAMYFCASRGGGSGSSYEQYFGPGTRLTVT.

This clonotype was detected once. This sequence joins TRBV20-1 and TRBJ2-7; 7 nucleotides match TRBD1. In germline, CDR1 is DFQATT, CDR2 SNEGSKA (reference sequence). The CDR3 runs to 13 residues. V was pared by 6 bases and J by 3 bases, with 8 bases of the junction left unmatched. Written as DNA, the CDR3 is TGCAGTGCCCACTCCGACAGGGTCTACGAGCAGTACTTC. It translates to CSAHSDRVYEQYF.